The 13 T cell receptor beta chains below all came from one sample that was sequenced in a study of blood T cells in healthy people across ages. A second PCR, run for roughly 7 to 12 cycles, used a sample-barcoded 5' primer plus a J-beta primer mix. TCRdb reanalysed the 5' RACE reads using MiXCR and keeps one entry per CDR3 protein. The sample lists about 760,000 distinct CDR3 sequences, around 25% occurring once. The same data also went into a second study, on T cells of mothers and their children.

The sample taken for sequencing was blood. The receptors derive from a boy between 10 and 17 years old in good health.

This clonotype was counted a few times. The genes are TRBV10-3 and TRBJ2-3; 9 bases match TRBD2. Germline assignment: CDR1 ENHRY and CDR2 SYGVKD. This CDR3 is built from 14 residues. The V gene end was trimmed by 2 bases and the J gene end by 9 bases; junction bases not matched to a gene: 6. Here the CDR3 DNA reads TGTGCCATCAGTGAGCCAGCGGGGGGTGAGACGCAGTATTTT. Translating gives CAISEPAGGETQYF.

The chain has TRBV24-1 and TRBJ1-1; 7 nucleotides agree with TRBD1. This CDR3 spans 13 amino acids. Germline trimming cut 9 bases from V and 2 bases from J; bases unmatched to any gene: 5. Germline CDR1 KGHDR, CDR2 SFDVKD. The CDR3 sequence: CATRRTGNTEAFF. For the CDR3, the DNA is TGTGCCACCCGAAGGACAGGAAACACTGAAGCTTTCTTT.

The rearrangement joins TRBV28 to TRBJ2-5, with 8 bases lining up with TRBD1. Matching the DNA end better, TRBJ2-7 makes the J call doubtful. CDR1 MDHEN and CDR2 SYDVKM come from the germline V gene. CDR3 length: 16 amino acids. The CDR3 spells CASSQKLRQGRYEQYF. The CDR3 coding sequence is TGTGCCAGCAGTCAAAAACTTCGACAGGGGAGGTACGAGCAGTACTTC.

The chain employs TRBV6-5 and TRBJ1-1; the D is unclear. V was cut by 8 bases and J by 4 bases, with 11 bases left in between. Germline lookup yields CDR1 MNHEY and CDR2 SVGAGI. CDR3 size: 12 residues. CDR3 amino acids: CASGVWSTEAFF. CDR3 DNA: TGTGCCAGCGGCGTTTGGAGCACTGAAGCTTTCTTT.

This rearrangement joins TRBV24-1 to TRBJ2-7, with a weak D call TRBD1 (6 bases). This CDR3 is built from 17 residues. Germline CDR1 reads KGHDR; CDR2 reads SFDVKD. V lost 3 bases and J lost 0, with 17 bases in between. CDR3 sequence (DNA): TGTGCCACCAGTGATAACACCCCCGGACAGCCCTCCTACGAGCAGTACTTC. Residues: CATSDNTPGQPSYEQYF.

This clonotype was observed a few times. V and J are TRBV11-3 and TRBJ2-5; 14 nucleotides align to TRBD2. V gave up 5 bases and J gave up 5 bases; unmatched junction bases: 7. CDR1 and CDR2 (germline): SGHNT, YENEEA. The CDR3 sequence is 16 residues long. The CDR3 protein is CASSDGLAGGWETQYF. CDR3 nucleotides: TGTGCCAGCAGCGATGGACTAGCGGGGGGTTGGGAGACCCAGTACTTC. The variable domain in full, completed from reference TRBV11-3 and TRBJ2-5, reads EAGVVQSPRYKIIEKKQPVAFWCNPISGHNTLYWYLQNLGQGPELLIRYENEEAVDDSQLPKDRFSAERLKGVDSTLKIQPAELGDSAVYLCASSDGLAGGWETQYFGPGTRLLVL.

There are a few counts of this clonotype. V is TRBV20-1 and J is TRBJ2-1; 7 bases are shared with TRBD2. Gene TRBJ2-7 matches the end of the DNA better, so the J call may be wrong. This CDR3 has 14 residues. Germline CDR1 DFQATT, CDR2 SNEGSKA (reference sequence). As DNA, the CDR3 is TGCAGTGCTAGAGGGGCAGGACTAGGCTACGAGCAGTACTTC. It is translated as CSARGAGLGYEQYF.

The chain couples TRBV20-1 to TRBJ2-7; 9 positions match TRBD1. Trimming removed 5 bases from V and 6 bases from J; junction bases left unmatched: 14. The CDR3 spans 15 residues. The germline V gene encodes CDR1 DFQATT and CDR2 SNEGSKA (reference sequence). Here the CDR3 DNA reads TGCAGTGCTGCCTTTCCTGGACAGGGGTCCCGCGAGCAGTACTTC. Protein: CSAAFPGQGSREQYF.

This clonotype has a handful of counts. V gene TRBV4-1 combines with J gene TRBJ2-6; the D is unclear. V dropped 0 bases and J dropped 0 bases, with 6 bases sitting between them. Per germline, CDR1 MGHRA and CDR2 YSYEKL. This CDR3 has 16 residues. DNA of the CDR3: TGCGCCAGCAGCCAAGAAGGTCTCTCTGGGGCCAACGTCCTGACTTTC. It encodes CASSQEGLSGANVLTF.

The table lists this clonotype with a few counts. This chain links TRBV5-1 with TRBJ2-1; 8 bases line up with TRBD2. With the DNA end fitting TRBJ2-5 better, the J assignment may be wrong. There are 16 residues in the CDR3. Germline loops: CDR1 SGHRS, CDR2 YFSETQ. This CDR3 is CASSLEAASGWETQYF. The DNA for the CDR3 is TGCGCCAGCAGCTTGGAAGCGGCTAGCGGGTGGGAGACCCAGTACTTC.

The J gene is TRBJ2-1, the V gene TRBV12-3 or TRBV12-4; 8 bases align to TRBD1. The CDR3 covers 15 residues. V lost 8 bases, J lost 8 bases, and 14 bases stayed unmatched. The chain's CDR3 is CASYKQGVLSDEQFF. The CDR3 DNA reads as TGTGCCAGCTATAAACAGGGGGTCTTGAGTGATGAGCAGTTCTTC.

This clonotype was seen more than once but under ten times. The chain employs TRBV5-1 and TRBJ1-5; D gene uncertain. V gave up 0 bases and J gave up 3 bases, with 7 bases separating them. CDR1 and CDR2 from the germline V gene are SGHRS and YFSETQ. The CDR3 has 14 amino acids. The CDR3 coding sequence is TGCGCCAGCAGCTTGGGGGAGTACAATCAGCCCCAGCATTTT. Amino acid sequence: CASSLGEYNQPQHF. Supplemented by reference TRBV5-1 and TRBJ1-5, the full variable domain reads KAGVTQTPRYLIKTRGQQVTLSCSPISGHRSVSWYQQTPGQGLQFLFEYFSETQRNKGNFPGRFSGRQFSNSRSEMNVSTLELGDSALYLCASSLGEYNQPQHFGDGTRLSIL.

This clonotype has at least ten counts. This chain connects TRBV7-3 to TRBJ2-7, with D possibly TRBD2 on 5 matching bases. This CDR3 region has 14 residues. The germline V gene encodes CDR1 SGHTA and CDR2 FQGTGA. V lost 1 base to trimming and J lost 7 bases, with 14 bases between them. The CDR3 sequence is CASSLSHGRTEQYF. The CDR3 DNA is TGTGCCAGCAGCTTAAGTCATGGGCGGACTGAGCAGTACTTC.